These T cell receptor beta chains were read from a single sample in a study of blood T cells in healthy people across ages. TCRdb used MiXCR to reprocess the 5' RACE reads, holding one entry per CDR3 protein. This sample has approximately 1.5 million distinct CDR3 sequences, with about 35% found just once. The sequencing input was blood. The source is a woman in her 30s in good health. The CDR3 runs from the conserved cysteine through the conserved F or W. The D gene is left open where the match is weak. Expanded clones are given a class, and other clones once, few, many or no size at all.

TRBV30	TRBD1	NA	TRBJ2-7	CAWRTGGAHEQYF	TGTGCCTGGAGAACAGGGGGCGCCCACGAGCAGTACTTC
TRBV5-6	NA	NA	TRBJ2-3	CASSLEEPDTQYF	TGTGCCAGCAGCCTAGAGGAGCCAGATACGCAGTATTTT
TRBV5-1	TRBD1	NA	TRBJ1-5	CASSLEGAYNQPQHF	TGCGCCAGCAGCTTGGAGGGGGCCTACAATCAGCCCCAGCATTTT
TRBV27	NA	few	TRBJ2-5	CASSFLGRTQETQYF	TGTGCCAGCAGTTTTCTCGGGCGGACCCAAGAGACCCAGTACTTC
TRBV12-3/TRBV12-4	NA	NA	TRBJ2-7	CASGDYAQYF	TGTGCCAGCGGTGACTACGCGCAGTACTTC
TRBV5-5	TRBD2	once	TRBJ2-5	CASTYGLGLAGRGQETQYF	TGTGCCAGCACTTACGGGCTCGGACTAGCGGGAAGGGGGCAAGAGACCCAGTACTTC
TRBV7-8	TRBD2	many	TRBJ2-1	CASRRLAGAGEQFF	TGTGCCAGCAGACGACTAGCGGGAGCGGGTGAGCAGTTCTTC
TRBV6-5	NA	NA	TRBJ2-6	CASSRGQSSGANVLTF	TGTGCCAGCAGTAGAGGACAGAGCTCTGGGGCCAACGTCCTGACTTTC
TRBV7-9	TRBD2	NA	TRBJ2-7	CATIGEGGYEQYF	TGTGCCACAATTGGAGAGGGAGGGTACGAGCAGTACTTC
TRBV20-1	TRBD2	few	TRBJ2-1	CSARELLAGLYNEQFF	TGCAGTGCTAGAGAACTACTAGCGGGGCTTTACAATGAGCAGTTCTTC
TRBV10-3	NA	NA	TRBJ1-2	CAIRRDLDGYTF	TGTGCCATCAGGAGGGATCTGGATGGCTACACCTTC
TRBV9	TRBD2	many	TRBJ2-7	CASSVGAGGPYEQYF	TGTGCCAGCAGCGTGGGAGCGGGGGGGCCCTACGAGCAGTACTTC
TRBV29-1	NA	few	TRBJ2-7	CSVAEAGLVSYEQYF	TGCAGCGTTGCCGAGGCAGGGTTGGTGTCCTACGAGCAGTACTTC
TRBV5-1	TRBD2	NA	TRBJ2-3	CASSFALAGASTDTQYF	TGCGCCAGCAGCTTCGCCCTAGCGGGAGCTAGCACAGATACGCAGTATTTT
TRBV7-2	NA	few	TRBJ2-7	CASSTDGGGAYEQYF	TGTGCCAGCAGCACAGATGGAGGGGGGGCCTACGAGCAGTACTTC
TRBV20-1	NA	few	TRBJ2-7	CSAREGGPTSEQYF	TGCAGTGCTAGAGAGGGGGGGCCGACCTCCGAGCAGTACTTC
TRBV5-6	TRBD1	NA	TRBJ1-6	CASSVGQGDPPLHF	TGTGCCAGCAGCGTGGGACAGGGGGACCCACCCCTCCACTTT
TRBV2	TRBD2	few	TRBJ2-1	CASRALAGGPNEQFF	TGTGCCAGCAGGGCTCTAGCGGGAGGGCCTAATGAGCAGTTCTTC
TRBV28	NA	few	TRBJ2-7	CASSSAVVYEQYF	TGTGCCAGCAGTTCCGCCGTGGTCTACGAGCAGTACTTC
TRBV5-1	NA	NA	TRBJ2-5	CASSLPNRQETQYF	TGCGCCAGCAGCTTACCTAACAGGCAAGAGACCCAGTACTTC